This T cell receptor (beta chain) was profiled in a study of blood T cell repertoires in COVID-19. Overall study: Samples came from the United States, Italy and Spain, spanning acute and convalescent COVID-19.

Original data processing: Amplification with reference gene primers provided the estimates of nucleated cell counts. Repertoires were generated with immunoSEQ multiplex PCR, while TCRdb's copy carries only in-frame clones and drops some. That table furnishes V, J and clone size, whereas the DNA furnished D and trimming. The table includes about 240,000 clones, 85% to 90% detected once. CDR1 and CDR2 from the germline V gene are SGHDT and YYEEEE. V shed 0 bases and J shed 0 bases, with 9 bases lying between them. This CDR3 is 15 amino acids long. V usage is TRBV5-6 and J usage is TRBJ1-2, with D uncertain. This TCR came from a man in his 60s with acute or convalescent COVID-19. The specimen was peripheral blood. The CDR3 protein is CASSLDPGANYGYTF. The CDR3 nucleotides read TGTGCCAGCAGCTTGGATCCGGGAGCTAACTATGGCTACACCTTC.